This T cell receptor (beta chain) stems from a study of read filtering for tumor transcriptome and immune sequencing. Study overall: Patients were approximately 18 male and about 15 female, mean age roughly 68 years, range roughly 45 to 85. Whole-transcriptome libraries were prepared after DNase treatment.

Many counts were recorded for this clonotype. The antigen remains unidentified. The CDR3 totals 16 residues. Deletions cut 8 bases from V and 6 bases from J, with 20 bases between. Germline CDR1 and CDR2: SEHNR and FQNEAQ (reference sequence). The library was built from about 0.4 ug RNA with molecular barcoded adaptors for alpha/delta and beta/gamma chains. TCRdb reprocessed the reads with MiXCR, giving one entry per CDR3 protein. The data show about 47,000 distinct CDR3 sequences, around 12% seen once. At the time of active disease, bone marrow was collected from every patient. Study-wide points: RNA-seq captured clonotypes less deeply and reliably than IR-seq.

The sequence was collected from a donor at least 40 years old with multiple myeloma. Sequencing was performed on a population of CD138-negative cells sorted from bone marrow. V and J are TRBV7-9 and TRBJ2-6; D is unresolved. CDR3 region: CASANSRARKANVLTF. As DNA, the CDR3 is TGTGCCAGCGCCAATTCCCGGGCACGGAAGGCCAACGTCCTGACTTTC.